This T cell receptor (beta chain) is from a study of cytomegalovirus exposure and HLA in healthy donors. Turning to the study itself: The study placed 80% to 90% of its roughly 400 genotyped donors in the Caucasian-associated ancestry cluster.

At collection, donors were nominally healthy, but unrecorded immune exposures were probable. Germline CDR1 and CDR2: MNHNS and SASEGT. This CDR3 is 15 amino acids long. Losses at the gene ends were 4 bases for V and 7 bases for J; bases not matched to a gene: 5. Both 60 Vbeta primers and 13 Jbeta primers went into the PCR. Method: immunoSEQ multiplex PCR; TCRdb's copy keeps in-frame clones and lacks some. The data hold fewer than 250,000 clones, with about four fifths observed a single time. General study points: In vitro assays verified that three CMV-associated chains recognized CMV antigens specifically. As a later analysis showed, a missense DCLRE1C variant was linked to trimming of TCR beta V- and J-genes.

In the case of this clone: The antigen remains unidentified.

The source material was PBMCs. The J gene is TRBJ1-4, the V gene TRBV6-1, with 11 positions matching TRBD1. The receptor was isolated from a woman aged 45 to 65 in good health and CMV-seropositive. The CDR3 here is CASSGGQGGFEKLFF. The CDR3 region has the DNA TGTGCCAGCAGTGGGGGACAGGGGGGATTTGAAAAACTGTTTTTT.